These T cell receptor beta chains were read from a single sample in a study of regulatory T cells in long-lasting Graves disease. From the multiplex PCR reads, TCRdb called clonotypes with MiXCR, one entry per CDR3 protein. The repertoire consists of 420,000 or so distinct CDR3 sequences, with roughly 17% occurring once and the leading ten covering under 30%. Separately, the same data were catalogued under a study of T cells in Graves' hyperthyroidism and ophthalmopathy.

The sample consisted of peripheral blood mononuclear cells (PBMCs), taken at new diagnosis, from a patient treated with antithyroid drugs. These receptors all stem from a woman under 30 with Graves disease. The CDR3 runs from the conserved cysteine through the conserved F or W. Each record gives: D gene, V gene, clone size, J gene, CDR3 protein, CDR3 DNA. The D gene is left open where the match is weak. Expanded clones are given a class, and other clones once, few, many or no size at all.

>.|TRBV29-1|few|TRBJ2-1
CSVINRGEQFF
TGCAGCGTTATAAATCGGGGTGAGCAGTTCTTC
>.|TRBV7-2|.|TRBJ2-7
CASSLAATSFEQYF
TGTGCCAGCAGCTTAGCCGCGACTTCCTTTGAGCAGTACTTC
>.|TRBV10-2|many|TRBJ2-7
CASSERYSSYEQYF
TGCGCCAGCAGTGAGAGGTACAGTTCCTACGAGCAGTACTTC
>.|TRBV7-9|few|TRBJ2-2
CASTDFELWNTGELFF
TGTGCCAGCACCGACTTCGAGCTTTGGAACACCGGGGAGCTGTTTTTT
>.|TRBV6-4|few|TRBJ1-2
CASSDSGADNPYILNYGYTF
TGTGCCAGCAGTGACTCGGGGGCCGACAACCCATACATTCTAAACTATGGCTACACCTTC
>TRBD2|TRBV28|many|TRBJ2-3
CASSRTSGRTQYF
TGTGCCAGCAGTAGGACTAGCGGGAGAACGCAGTATTTT
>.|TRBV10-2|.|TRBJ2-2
CASSDPSGYTGELFF
TGCGCCAGCAGTGACCCCTCAGGGTACACCGGGGAGCTGTTTTTT
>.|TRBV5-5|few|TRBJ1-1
CASSLEWGRGTEAFF
TGTGCCAGCAGCTTGGAGTGGGGGCGGGGCACTGAAGCTTTCTTT
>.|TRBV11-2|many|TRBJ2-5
CASSDRGETQYF
TGTGCCAGCAGCGATCGCGGGGAGACCCAGTACTTC
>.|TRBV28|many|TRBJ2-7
CASSLGTASSYEQYF
TGTGCCAGCAGTTTAGGGACGGCTAGCAGTTACGAGCAGTACTTC